Following are 32 T cell receptor beta chains from one sample sequenced in a study of control samples from healthy donors and cancer patients. Profiled with immunoSEQ multiplex PCR; TCRdb holds only in-frame clones, not every one. The sample includes about 270,000 clones, about 80% seen only once; the top ten take more than 10%. The sequencing input was PBMCs. The receptor set was obtained from a woman aged 55-75 years with lung cancer.

V usage is TRBV7-9 and J usage is TRBJ2-3; TRBD2 is a possible D gene (6 bases). This CDR3 has 15 amino acids. The V gene's germline CDR1 is SEHNR and CDR2 FQNEAQ (reference sequence). Trimming left V 5 bases short and J 0 bases short, with 12 bases between. CDR3 sequence (DNA): TGTGCCAGCAGCCTTCTAGCGTCTAGCACAGATACGCAGTATTTT. Protein product: CASSLLASSTDTQYF.

This clone turned up a few times. The rearrangement joins TRBV6-5 to TRBJ1-5, with 8 bases fitting TRBD1. The CDR3 runs to 15 residues. Germline CDR1 MNHEY, CDR2 SVGAGI. The trim removed 8 bases at V and 1 base at J, leaving 7 bases unmatched. Here the CDR3 DNA reads TGTGCCAGCTCAGGACAGGGTGGGAGCAATCAGCCCCAGCATTTT. Translation gives CASSGQGGSNQPQHF.

The CDR3 DNA reads as TGCACCAGCAGCCAAGACTGCTCCCACCTCACTGAAGCTTTCTTT. It yields the protein CTSSQDCSHLTEAFF. The J gene is TRBJ1-1, the V gene TRBV1. TRBV1 is shown as a pseudogene. This CDR3 spans 15 amino acids.

The chain joins TRBV11-3 to TRBJ2-1; 8 nucleotides agree with TRBD2. The CDR3 extends over 15 amino acids. The V gene end was trimmed by 4 bases and the J gene end by 6 bases; junction bases not matched to a gene: 8. Germline V gene lookup returns CDR1 SGHNT and CDR2 YENEEA. CDR3 in DNA: TGTGCCAGCAGCTCCCCAGCGGGAGTGGGCAATGAGCAGTTCTTC. It specifies CASSSPAGVGNEQFF.

This clone was seen a handful of times. Other DNA sequences within the sample encode an identical CDR3. The rearrangement uses TRBV27 and TRBJ2-2; D gene uncertain. Trimming left V 6 bases short and J 0 bases short, with 2 bases between. This CDR3 has 12 amino acids. CDR1 and CDR2 from the germline V gene are MNHEY and SMNVEV (reference sequence). In DNA, the CDR3 is TGTGCCAGCAGCCCGAACACCGGGGAGCTGTTTTTT. Translation: CASSPNTGELFF.

This clone has a handful of counts. The genes are TRBV16 and TRBJ2-7; unclear D gene. Germline lookup yields CDR1 KGHSY and CDR2 FQNENV. The V end was cut by 0 bases, the J end by 7 bases, with 22 bases between. There are 17 residues in the CDR3. CDR3 sequence reads: CASSQSWSRLQRGEQYF. The CDR3 nucleotides read TGTGCCAGCAGCCAATCGTGGAGTAGGCTCCAAAGAGGAGAGCAGTACTTC.

The CDR3 reads CASSRDRGRPGNTIYF. CDR3 nucleotides: TGTGCCAGCTCACGGGACAGGGGGCGACCTGGAAACACCATATATTTT. This rearrangement joins TRBV18 to TRBJ1-3; 12 positions agree with TRBD1. The CDR3 covers 16 residues. V lost 4 bases, J lost 2 bases, and 3 bases stayed unmatched. Germline V gene data show CDR1 as KGHSH and CDR2 as LQKENI.

This chain connects TRBV24-1 to TRBJ2-3; TRBD2 agrees at 11 bases. The germline V gene has CDR1 KGHDR and CDR2 SFDVKD. The CDR3 consists of 16 residues. With 9 bases clipped from V and 0 bases from J, the junction kept 7 bases outside the gene matches. The CDR3 is CATQRLAGSSTDTQYF. Written as DNA, the CDR3 is TGTGCCACCCAGCGACTAGCGGGGTCTAGCACAGATACGCAGTATTTT.

This rearrangement joins TRBV7-2 to TRBJ1-1; 9 bases are a match to TRBD1. The CDR3 consists of 14 residues. Germline CDR1 and CDR2: SGHTA and FQGNSA. V trimming: 5 bases; J trimming: 6 bases; junction bases outside the gene matches: 7. The CDR3 loop is CASSVDRGWAEAFF. The CDR3 coding sequence is TGTGCCAGCAGCGTGGACAGGGGATGGGCTGAAGCTTTCTTT.

The J gene is TRBJ1-1, the V gene TRBV5-4; D call uncertain. V was cut by 2 bases and J by 2 bases, with 4 bases left in between. The CDR3 totals 12 residues. The germline V gene has CDR1 SGHNT and CDR2 YYREEE (reference sequence). This chain's CDR3 is CASSFHNTEAFF. The CDR3, as DNA: TGTGCCAGCAGCTTCCATAACACTGAAGCTTTCTTT. The variable domain in full, with the rest retrieved from reference TRBV5-4 and TRBJ1-1, is ETGVTQSPTHLIKTRGQQVTLRCSSQSGHNTVSWYQQALGQGPQFIFQYYREEENGRGNFPPRFSGLQFPNYSSELNVNALELDDSALYLCASSFHNTEAFFGQGTRLTVV.

The chain links TRBV3-1 (or the pseudogene TRBV3-2) to TRBJ2-2; unclear D gene. CDR3 size: 16 residues. Looked up from germline, CDR1 is LGHDT and CDR2 is YNNKEL (reference sequence). The V end lost 4 bases, the J end lost 0 bases, and 12 bases lay between the germline ends. This CDR3 is CASSPVTTTNTGELFF. The CDR3 DNA is TGTGCCAGCAGCCCCGTAACTACTACGAACACCGGGGAGCTGTTTTTT.

This chain links TRBV2 with TRBJ2-1, with 8 bases lining up with TRBD2. Trimming cost V 9 bases and J 7 bases; bases outside gene matches: 8. The CDR3 loop spans 13 amino acids. CDR1 and CDR2 (germline): SNHLY, FYNNEI. The CDR3 nucleotides read TGTGCCAGAGCGGGACTAGGAGGTAATGAGCAGTTCTTC. Protein sequence: CARAGLGGNEQFF.

The CDR3 loop is CASSPLGTDGYTF. The CDR3 DNA sequence: TGTGCCAGCTCACCCTTAGGGACGGATGGCTACACCTTC. V gene TRBV18 combines with J gene TRBJ1-2, with D tentatively TRBD1 (5 bases). This CDR3 is 13 amino acids long. The germline CDR1 and CDR2 sequences are KGHSH and LQKENI. Trimming removed 3 bases from V and 6 bases from J, with 11 bases in between.

The V call is TRBV21-1, the J call TRBJ2-7; the table calls TRBD2, which could not be checked here. TRBV21-1 counts as a pseudogene. This CDR3 spans 18 amino acids. Here the CDR3 reads CASSKGGGSSVVTYEQYF. Written as DNA, the CDR3 is TGTGCCAGCAGCAAAGGGGGCGGATCTAGCGTAGTCACCTACGAGCAGTACTTC.

CDR3 region: CASQEQHTGELFF. CDR3 nucleotide sequence: TGTGCCAGCCAGGAGCAGCACACCGGGGAGCTGTTTTTT. V and J are TRBV2 and TRBJ2-2; D is ambiguous. This CDR3 has 13 amino acids. V was cut by 8 bases and J by 3 bases, with 10 bases left in between. The germline V gene encodes CDR1 SNHLY and CDR2 FYNNEI.

Many counts were recorded for this clone. The chain recombines TRBV7-3 with TRBJ1-6; D unresolved. This CDR3 region has 14 residues. From germline, CDR1 is SGHTA and CDR2 FQGTGA. Trimming took 1 base from V and 10 from J, leaving 11 bases between them. The CDR3 DNA reads as TGTGCCAGCAGCTTAATCGGCGGCGACTCACCCCTCCACTTT. This encodes CASSLIGGDSPLHF.

The gene calls are TRBV5-1 and TRBJ1-6; D gene unclear. Germline V gives CDR1 SGHRS, CDR2 YFSETQ. Between the trimmed V and J ends, which lost 4 bases and 5 bases, there was a span of 16 bases. CDR3 size: 16 residues. This CDR3 is CASSQRHRVDNSPLHF. CDR3 bases: TGCGCCAGCAGCCAAAGACACCGAGTAGATAATTCACCCCTCCACTTT.

J is TRBJ1-1 and V is TRBV6-5; no clear D gene. With 4 bases removed from V and 1 base from J, the gap between germline ends came to 7 bases. The CDR3 loop spans 13 amino acids. From germline, CDR1 is MNHEY and CDR2 SVGAGI. CDR3 amino acids: CASSWNPNTEAFF. For the CDR3, the DNA is TGTGCCAGCAGTTGGAACCCGAACACTGAAGCTTTCTTT.

The chain is built from TRBV3-1 (or the pseudogene TRBV3-2) and TRBJ1-1, with 9 bases identical to TRBD1. Germline lookup yields CDR1 LGHDT and CDR2 YNNKEL (reference sequence). The trim removed 6 bases at V and 1 base at J, leaving 3 bases unmatched. This CDR3 has 14 amino acids. Written as DNA, the CDR3 is TGTGCCAGCAGACAGGGGGCGAGGAACACTGAAGCTTTCTTT. It specifies CASRQGARNTEAFF.

In nucleotides, the CDR3 is TGCGCCAGCAGCCCGGGACTAGCATTCAACGAGCAGTACTTC. It encodes CASSPGLAFNEQYF. The gene calls are TRBV4-1 and TRBJ2-7, with 9 bases aligning to TRBD2. CDR1 MGHRA and CDR2 YSYEKL come from the germline V gene. There are 14 residues in the CDR3. V lost 4 bases to trimming and J lost 5 bases; unmatched junction nucleotides: 6.

The table lists this clone with a count of one. This chain connects TRBV6-1 to TRBJ1-5, with D hard to call. The CDR3 sequence is 13 residues long. Germline V lookup: CDR1 MNHNS, CDR2 SASEGT. V lost 2 bases, J lost 6 bases, and 8 bases lay in between. The CDR3 loop is CASSELGSQPQHF. The CDR3 coding sequence is TGTGCCAGCAGTGAATTAGGGAGTCAGCCCCAGCATTTT.

The genes are TRBV6-6 and TRBJ2-7; D perhaps matches TRBD2 (6 bases). V was trimmed by 5 bases and J by 4 bases, leaving 9 bases between them. The germline V gene encodes CDR1 MNHNY and CDR2 SVGAGI (reference sequence). The CDR3 covers 12 residues. CDR3 protein: CASSLEGYEQYF. The CDR3 region has the DNA TGTGCCAGCAGTCTGGAGGGGTACGAGCAGTACTTC.

The chain couples TRBV11-3 to TRBJ2-7; D gene ambiguous. V lost 0 bases and J lost 3, with 6 bases in between. Germline-derived CDR1 and CDR2 are SGHNT and YENEEA. The CDR3 covers 13 residues. The CDR3, as DNA: TGTGCCAGCAGCTTAGATTCGCGCTACGAGCAGTACTTC. This encodes CASSLDSRYEQYF. Full variable domain (remainder filled in from reference TRBV11-3 and TRBJ2-7): EAGVVQSPRYKIIEKKQPVAFWCNPISGHNTLYWYLQNLGQGPELLIRYENEEAVDDSQLPKDRFSAERLKGVDSTLKIQPAELGDSAVYLCASSLDSRYEQYFGPGTRLTVT.

The V gene is TRBV5-4, the J gene TRBJ2-2; either TRBD1 or TRBD2 may fit D (6 bases each). V was pared by 3 bases and J by 6 bases, with 18 bases between. Germline loops: CDR1 SGHNT, CDR2 YYREEE (reference sequence). The CDR3 spans 16 residues. The CDR3 region has the DNA TGTGCCAGCAGCTCCCTGGGGGCGGGGTTCGCCGGGGAGCTGTTTTTT. It is translated as CASSSLGAGFAGELFF.

The chain is built from TRBV6-6 and TRBJ2-3; TRBD1 agrees at 8 bases. V lost 3 bases, J lost 0 bases, and 2 bases stayed unmatched. CDR3 length: 15 amino acids. Germline V gives CDR1 MNHNY, CDR2 SVGAGI (reference sequence). The CDR3 DNA reads as TGTGCCAGCAGTTATCAGGGGGCGAGCACAGATACGCAGTATTTT. Protein product: CASSYQGASTDTQYF.

V gene TRBV19 combines with J gene TRBJ1-1; 9 bases match TRBD1. V was clipped by 7 bases and J by 2 bases; unmatched bases: 5. The length of the CDR3 is 14 residues. Germline CDR1 LNHDA, CDR2 SQIVND (reference sequence). CDR3 protein: CASINRGRNTEAFF. CDR3 coding DNA: TGTGCCAGTATAAACAGGGGGCGAAACACTGAAGCTTTCTTT.

The chain employs TRBV6-1 and TRBJ1-1; possible D gene TRBD1, 6 bases. V lost 4 bases and J lost 7, with 19 bases in between. CDR1 and CDR2 (germline): MNHNS, SASEGT. The CDR3 has 15 residues. CDR3: CASSVRGGGGGEAFF. The CDR3 bases are TGTGCCAGCAGTGTACGGGGCGGAGGGGGTGGTGAAGCTTTCTTT.

The chain uses TRBV24-1 and TRBJ2-3, with 7 bases that match TRBD2. The trim removed 6 bases at V and 0 bases at J, leaving 2 bases unmatched. Per the germline V gene, CDR1 is KGHDR and CDR2 is SFDVKD. This CDR3 is built from 14 residues. The CDR3 is CATSFSGSTDTQYF. The CDR3 bases are TGTGCCACCAGTTTTAGCGGGAGCACAGATACGCAGTATTTT.

This clone was recorded once. This rearrangement joins TRBV11-2 to TRBJ1-3; 8 positions match TRBD1. Germline lookup yields CDR1 SGHAT and CDR2 FQNNGV. CDR3 length equals 17 residues. The ends lost 1 base at V and 2 bases at J; junction bases unmatched: 7. This CDR3 reads CASSLALLTGAGNTIYF. The CDR3, as DNA: TGTGCCAGCAGCTTAGCCCTCCTGACAGGGGCTGGAAACACCATATATTTT. The entire variable domain, with the rest obtained from reference TRBV11-2 and TRBJ1-3, is as follows: EAGVAQSPRYKIIEKRQSVAFWCNPISGHATLYWYQQILGQGPKLLIQFQNNGVVDDSQLPKDRFSAERLKGVDSTLKIQPAKLEDSAVYLCASSLALLTGAGNTIYFGEGSWLTVV.

The chain is built from TRBV11-2 and TRBJ2-1, with D unclear. CDR1 and CDR2 (germline): SGHAT, FQNNGV. The CDR3 is 17 amino acids. Trimming stripped 1 base from V and 0 bases from J, with 13 bases between. DNA of the CDR3: TGTGCCAGCAGCTTAGGTGAGTACCTGAGCTCCTACAATGAGCAGTTCTTC. Protein sequence: CASSLGEYLSSYNEQFF.

This sequence joins TRBV3-1 (or the pseudogene TRBV3-2) and TRBJ1-1, with 8 bases identical to TRBD1. CDR1 is LGHDT and CDR2 is YNNKEL in the germline V gene (reference sequence). The trim removed 4 bases at V and 11 bases at J, leaving 9 bases unmatched. This CDR3 spans 13 amino acids. The CDR3 nucleotides are TGTGCCAGCAGCCCCAGACAGGGGCTGGAGGCTTTCTTT. Amino acid sequence: CASSPRQGLEAFF.

This chain joins TRBV5-1 and TRBJ2-2; D is ambiguous. V was clipped by 0 bases and J by 1 base, with 7 bases between them. CDR1 is SGHRS, CDR2 YFSETQ, per germline. This CDR3 is built from 15 residues. This chain's CDR3 is CASSLVELNTGELFF. The CDR3 DNA sequence: TGCGCCAGCAGCTTGGTCGAATTGAACACCGGGGAGCTGTTTTTT.